Described below is a single TCR beta chain sequence and its context. No antigen is known for it. Assay: immunoSEQ multiplex PCR; the TCRdb copy retains only in-frame clones and omits some. The data contain about 91,000 clones, approximately 88% of them singletons. Germline-derived CDR1 and CDR2 are SGHTA and FQGNSA. Trimming cost V 5 bases and J 8 bases, with 15 bases left between them. CDR3 size: 13 residues. The source of the sample is a study of identifying expanded T cells in peripheral blood. General study results and limits: Differentially abundant clones: around 1.1 between replicates, about 15 at 2 to 3 weeks, 19 at four.

No infections or other immune events were documented during collection. This sequence originates from a person aged 18 to 75 in good health. The sequenced material came from blood. The chain has TRBV7-2 and TRBJ1-1; D is uncertain. This CDR3 reads CASSLGGLGEAFF. CDR3 nucleotide sequence: TGTGCCAGCAGCCTGGGTGGGCTTGGGGAAGCTTTCTTT.